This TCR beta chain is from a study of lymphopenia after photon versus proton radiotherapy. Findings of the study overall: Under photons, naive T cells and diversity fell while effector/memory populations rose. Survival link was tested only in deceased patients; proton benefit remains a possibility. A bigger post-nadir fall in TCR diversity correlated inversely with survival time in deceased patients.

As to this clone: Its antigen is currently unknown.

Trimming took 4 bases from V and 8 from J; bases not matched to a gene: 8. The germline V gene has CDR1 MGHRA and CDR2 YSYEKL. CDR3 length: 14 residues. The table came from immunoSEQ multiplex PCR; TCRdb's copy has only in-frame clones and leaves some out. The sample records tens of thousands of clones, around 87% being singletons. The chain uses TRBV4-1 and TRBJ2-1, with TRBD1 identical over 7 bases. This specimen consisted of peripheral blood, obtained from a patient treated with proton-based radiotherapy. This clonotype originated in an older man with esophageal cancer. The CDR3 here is CASSPGQVFDEQFF. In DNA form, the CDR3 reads TGCGCCAGCAGCCCCGGACAGGTTTTCGATGAGCAGTTCTTC.